The 4 T cell receptor beta chains listed next were all sequenced from one sample in a study of technical replicates of blood from a few donors. TCRdb's copy holds only in-frame clones and misses some; the assay was immunoSEQ multiplex PCR. In the table there are fewer than 80,000 clones, around 85% of which are singletons. Sequencing was carried out using PBMCs. These receptor sequences come from a human donor in good health. Some clones in this sample may be carry-over from other donors' samples.

The rearrangement uses TRBV5-6 and TRBJ1-6; D possibly corresponds to TRBD1 (6 bases). CDR3 size: 17 residues. V gave up 3 bases and J gave up 3 bases, with 16 bases separating them. In germline, CDR1 is SGHDT, CDR2 YYEEEE. The CDR3 region has the DNA TGTGCCAGCAGCTCCCAGCCAGGGGATTTCTATAATTCACCCCTCCACTTT. This encodes CASSSQPGDFYNSPLHF.

The rearrangement joins TRBV6-4 to TRBJ2-1; tentative D call: TRBD1 (8 bases). V was clipped by 0 bases and J by 8 bases, with 11 bases between them. Germline V gene lookup returns CDR1 MRHNA and CDR2 SNTAGT. The CDR3 length is 14 residues. The CDR3 sequence: CASSDSTGGDEQFF. CDR3 in DNA: TGTGCCAGCAGTGACTCTACAGGGGGGGATGAGCAGTTCTTC.

The V call is TRBV6-1, the J call TRBJ2-7; TRBD2 matches 7 bases. The CDR3 is 14 amino acids. With V trimmed by 7 bases and J by 3 bases, 9 bases remained unmatched. The germline gives CDR1 MNHNS, CDR2 SASEGT. CDR3 loop: CASIRSGRLYEQYF. The CDR3 nucleotides are TGTGCCAGCATCCGATCCGGGAGGCTCTACGAGCAGTACTTC.

This rearrangement joins TRBV6-1 to TRBJ2-7, with 11 bases matching TRBD2. The CDR3 is made up of 16 amino acids. In germline, CDR1 is MNHNS, CDR2 SASEGT. V dropped 1 base and J dropped 6; count of bases not matched to a gene: 8. DNA for the CDR3: TGTGCCAGCAGTGAAGGGTTGAGACTAGCGGGAATCGAGCAGTACTTC. Translating it yields CASSEGLRLAGIEQYF.